This TCR beta chain was captured by sequencing in a study of T-cell reconstitution after alpha-beta-depleted transplantation in children. Findings and limits, study-wide: Approximately two months post-transplant, alpha-beta T cells reportedly originated from several hundred expanded graft clones. Once a year had passed after transplant, T-cell counts and diversity came mostly from newly produced T cells.

This clonotype came up a few times. Its antigen remains unknown. During its preparation, the TCRbeta library received unique molecular identifiers. MiXCR was run by TCRdb on the PCR reads, yielding one entry per CDR3 protein. The sample has about 1,000,000 distinct CDR3 sequences; roughly 29% are singletons. The CDR3 is made up of 13 amino acids. Germline CDR1 SQVTM, CDR2 ANQGSEA. V lost 0 bases to trimming and J lost 5 bases, with 8 bases between them. The chain joins TRBV29-1 to TRBJ2-1, with no clear D. The sequencing used PBMCs, mostly from graft donor cells, collected 360 days after TCRalphabeta/CD19-depleted stem cell transplant. The sequence was obtained from a boy in the first two years of life who had a stem cell transplant for SCID, so the T cells may come from the graft donor. The CDR3 coding sequence is TGCAGCGTTGAAGATGGGCGGAACAATGAGCAGTTCTTC. This codes for CSVEDGRNNEQFF.